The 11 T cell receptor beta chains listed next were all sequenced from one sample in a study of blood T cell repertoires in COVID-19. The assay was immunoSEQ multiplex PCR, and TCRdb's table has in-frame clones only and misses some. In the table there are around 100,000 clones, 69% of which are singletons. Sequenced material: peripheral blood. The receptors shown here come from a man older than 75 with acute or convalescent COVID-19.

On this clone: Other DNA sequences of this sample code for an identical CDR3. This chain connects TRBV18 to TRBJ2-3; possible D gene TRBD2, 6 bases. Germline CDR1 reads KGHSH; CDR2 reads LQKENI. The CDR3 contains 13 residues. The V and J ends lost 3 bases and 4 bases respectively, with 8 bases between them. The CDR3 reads CASSPGLADTQYF. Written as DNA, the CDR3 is TGTGCCAGCTCACCGGGACTGGCAGATACGCAGTATTTT.

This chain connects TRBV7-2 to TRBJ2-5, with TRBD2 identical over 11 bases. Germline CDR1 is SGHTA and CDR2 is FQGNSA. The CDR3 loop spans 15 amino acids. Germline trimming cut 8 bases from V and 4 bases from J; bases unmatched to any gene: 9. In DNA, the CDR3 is TGTGCCAGCCTACTATCGGGACTAGCGGTAGAGACCCAGTACTTC. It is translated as CASLLSGLAVETQYF. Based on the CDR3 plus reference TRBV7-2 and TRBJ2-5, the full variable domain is GAGVSQSPSNKVTEKGKDVELRCDPISGHTALYWYRQSLGQGLEFLIYFQGNSAPDKSGLPSDRFSAERTGGSVSTLTIQRTQQEDSAVYLCASLLSGLAVETQYFGPGTRLLVL.

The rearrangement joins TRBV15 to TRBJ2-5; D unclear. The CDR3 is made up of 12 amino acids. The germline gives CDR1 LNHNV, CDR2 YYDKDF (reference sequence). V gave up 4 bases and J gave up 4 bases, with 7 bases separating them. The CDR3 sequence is CATSTLSETQYF. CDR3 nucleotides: TGTGCCACCAGCACATTGTCAGAGACCCAGTACTTC.

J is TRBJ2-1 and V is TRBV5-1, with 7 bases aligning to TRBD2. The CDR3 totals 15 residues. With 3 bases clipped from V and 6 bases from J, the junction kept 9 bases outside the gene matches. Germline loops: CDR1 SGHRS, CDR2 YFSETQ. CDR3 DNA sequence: TGCGCCAGCAGCTCCGGGACTATAGAAGGCAATGAGCAGTTCTTC. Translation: CASSSGTIEGNEQFF.

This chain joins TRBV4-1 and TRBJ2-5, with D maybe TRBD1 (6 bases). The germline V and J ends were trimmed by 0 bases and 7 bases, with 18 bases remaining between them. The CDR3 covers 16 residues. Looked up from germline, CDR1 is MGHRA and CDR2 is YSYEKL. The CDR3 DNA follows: TGCGCCAGCAGCCAAGATATCCAGGGGCGCACGGGGACCCAGTACTTC. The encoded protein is CASSQDIQGRTGTQYF.

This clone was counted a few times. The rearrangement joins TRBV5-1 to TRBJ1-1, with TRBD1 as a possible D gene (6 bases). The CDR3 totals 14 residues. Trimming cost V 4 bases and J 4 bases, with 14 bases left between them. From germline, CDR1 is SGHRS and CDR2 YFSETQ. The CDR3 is CASSEQGAGTEAFF. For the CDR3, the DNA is TGCGCCAGCAGCGAACAGGGCGCCGGCACTGAAGCTTTCTTT.

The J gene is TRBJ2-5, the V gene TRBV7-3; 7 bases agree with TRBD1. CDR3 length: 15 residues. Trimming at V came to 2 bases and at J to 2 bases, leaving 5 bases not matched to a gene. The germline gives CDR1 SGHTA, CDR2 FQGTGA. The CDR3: CASSLSGTAQETQYF. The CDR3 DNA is TGTGCCAGCAGCTTATCCGGGACAGCGCAAGAGACCCAGTACTTC.

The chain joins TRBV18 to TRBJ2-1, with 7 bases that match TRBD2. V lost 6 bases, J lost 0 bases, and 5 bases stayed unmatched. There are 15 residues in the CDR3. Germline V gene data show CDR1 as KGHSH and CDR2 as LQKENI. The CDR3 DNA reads TGTGCCAGCTCCCATCGGACTAGCTCCTACAATGAGCAGTTCTTC. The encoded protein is CASSHRTSSYNEQFF.

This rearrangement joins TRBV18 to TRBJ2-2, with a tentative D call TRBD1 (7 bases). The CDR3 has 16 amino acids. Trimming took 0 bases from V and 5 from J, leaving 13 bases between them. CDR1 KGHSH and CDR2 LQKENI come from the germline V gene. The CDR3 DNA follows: TGTGCCAGCTCACCACCGCAGGGGGGAGGAACCGGGGAGCTGTTTTTT. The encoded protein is CASSPPQGGGTGELFF.

CDR3 sequence (DNA): TGTGCCAGCAGTTACTCATACAGGGGAGTCGGCTATGGCTACACCTTC. This gives the protein CASSYSYRGVGYGYTF. The chain uses TRBV6-5 and TRBJ1-2; 7 positions match TRBD1. This CDR3 contains 16 residues. Germline values: CDR1 MNHEY, CDR2 SVGAGI. J gave up 4 bases and V 0 bases, and 8 bases lay outside the gene matches.

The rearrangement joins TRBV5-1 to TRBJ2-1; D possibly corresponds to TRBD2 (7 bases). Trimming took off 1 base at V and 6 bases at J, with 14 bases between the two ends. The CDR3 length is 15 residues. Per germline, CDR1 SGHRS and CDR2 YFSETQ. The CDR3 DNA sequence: TGCGCCAGCAGCTTGTGGGGGGGCTCGGGCAATGAGCAGTTCTTC. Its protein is CASSLWGGSGNEQFF.